This T cell receptor (beta chain) was recovered during a study of cytomegalovirus exposure and HLA in healthy donors. Overall study findings and caveats: TCR beta chain V- and J-gene trimming was linked, in a later analysis, to a missense variant in DCLRE1C. The HLA-A and HLA-B alleles of most subjects were reportedly predicted accurately from TCR beta sequences. The authors confirmed in vitro that a few CMV-associated chains were specific for CMV antigens. In an earlier analysis, about 87% or about 30%: the productive usage of most TCR beta V segments.

Notes on this clone: Its antigen is as yet unknown.

The PCR employed 60 Vbeta primers together with 13 Jbeta primers. TCRdb's copy holds only in-frame clones and misses some; the assay was immunoSEQ multiplex PCR. The table has approximately 100,000 clones, more than 75% seen once. V lost 6 bases and J lost 14, with 7 bases in between. The CDR3 extends over 8 amino acids. Germline V CDR1 and CDR2: SNHLY, FYNNEI. V and J are TRBV2 and TRBJ1-2; D is undetermined. The sequence derives from a woman in her fifties or sixties in good health and CMV-seropositive. The sample consisted of PBMCs. The CDR3 DNA reads as TGTGCCAGCAGGGCCCAAACCTTC. Protein product: CASRAQTF.